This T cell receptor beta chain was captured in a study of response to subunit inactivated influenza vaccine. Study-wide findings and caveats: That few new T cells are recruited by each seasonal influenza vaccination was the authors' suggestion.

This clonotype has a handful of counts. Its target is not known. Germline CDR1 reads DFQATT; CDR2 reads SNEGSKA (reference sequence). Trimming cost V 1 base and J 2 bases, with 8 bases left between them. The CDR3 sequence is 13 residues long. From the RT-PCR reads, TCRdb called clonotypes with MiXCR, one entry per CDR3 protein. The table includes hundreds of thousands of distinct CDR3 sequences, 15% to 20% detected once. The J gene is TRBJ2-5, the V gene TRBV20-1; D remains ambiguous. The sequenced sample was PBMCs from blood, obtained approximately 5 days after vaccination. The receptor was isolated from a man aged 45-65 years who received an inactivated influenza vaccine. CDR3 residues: CSARVGKQETQYF. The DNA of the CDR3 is TGCAGTGCTAGAGTGGGGAAACAAGAGACCCAGTACTTC.